Listed below are T cell receptor beta chains from one sample, sequenced in a study of yellow fever vaccine responses in identical twins. TCRdb re-called the RT-PCR reads through MiXCR, storing one row per CDR3 protein. The sample lists under 30,000 distinct CDR3 sequences, around four fifths occurring once. Sequenced material: T cells from blood (PBMCs), unsorted or a sorted subset (not recorded which), taken before or after yellow fever vaccination (not recorded which). These receptors originate from a woman aged 18-29 years who received the yellow fever vaccine. CDR3s include the opening cysteine and the closing phenylalanine or tryptophan. Fields, in order: CDR3 DNA, CDR3 protein, D gene, clone size, V gene, J gene. D genes are given only for firm matches. A clone size is listed for some rows: how often the clone was seen (once, few, many), or a class if it is expanded.

TGTGCCAGCACGCGCGGAGAGACCCAGTACTTC,CASTRGETQYF,.,few,TRBV2,TRBJ2-5
TGTGCCAGCCGTCCCGACAATCCCAATCAGCCCCAGCATTTT,CASRPDNPNQPQHF,.,.,TRBV2,TRBJ1-5
TGCGCCAGCAGCTTGGGTGACAGGGTTTCTGGCTACACCTTC,CASSLGDRVSGYTF,TRBD1,few,TRBV5-1,TRBJ1-2
TGTGCCAGCAGCACCACAGGGCTCACCGGGGAGCTGTTTTTT,CASSTTGLTGELFF,.,few,TRBV11-1,TRBJ2-2
TGTGCCAGCACCACCGTTGTAGTCCAAGAGACCCAGTACTTC,CASTTVVVQETQYF,.,few,TRBV2,TRBJ2-5
TGTGCCAGCAGTCGGACAGCGAGCTCTGGAAACACCATATATTTT,CASSRTASSGNTIYF,.,.,TRBV6-1,TRBJ1-3
TGTGCCAGCAGACTCCATCCGGGACAGGACAATGAGCAGTTCTTC,CASRLHPGQDNEQFF,TRBD1,.,TRBV4-2,TRBJ2-1
TGCACCAGCACCTCGGCCACCGGGACAGCGGTTATGAACACTGAAGCTTTCTTT,CTSTSATGTAVMNTEAFF,.,.,TRBV1,TRBJ1-1
TGCGCCAGCAGCTTACAGGGGAACTATGGCTACACCTTC,CASSLQGNYGYTF,.,.,TRBV12-1,TRBJ1-2
TGTGCCAGCTCACCTGAAGTGACGAACACCGGGGAGCTGTTTTTT,CASSPEVTNTGELFF,.,.,TRBV18,TRBJ2-2
TGTGCCAGCAGCTTGTCGGGGACCGGAAACACCATATATTTT,CASSLSGTGNTIYF,.,.,TRBV5-6,TRBJ1-3
TGTGCCAGCAGTGATTTCCCGAGAACAGATACGCAGTATTTT,CASSDFPRTDTQYF,.,.,TRBV2,TRBJ2-3
TGCGCCAGCAGTGCCGACGACAGGGGGAATTACAATGAGCAGTTCTTC,CASSADDRGNYNEQFF,TRBD1,.,TRBV10-1,TRBJ2-1
TGTGCCAGCAGTTCAATCTACGAGCAGTACTTC,CASSSIYEQYF,.,.,TRBV2,TRBJ2-7
TGTGCCAGCAGCCCCCCTTGGGAGCAAGAGACCCAGTACTTC,CASSPPWEQETQYF,.,.,TRBV5-5,TRBJ2-5
TGCAGCGTAAGCGGACAGGGCCAGCCCCAGCATTTT,CSVSGQGQPQHF,TRBD1,.,TRBV29-1,TRBJ1-5
TGTGCCAGTAGTATAGCGACAGGACATCGCTCTGGGGCCAACGTCCTGACTTTC,CASSIATGHRSGANVLTF,.,.,TRBV19,TRBJ2-6
TGTGCCAGCACCCAATGGCCCGGCTACACCTTC,CASTQWPGYTF,.,.,TRBV12-3/TRBV12-4,TRBJ1-2
TGTGCCAGCAGCTCTAAGACAGGGGGCGTATTAGTCTATGGCTACACCTTC,CASSSKTGGVLVYGYTF,TRBD1,.,TRBV13,TRBJ1-2
TGTGCCAGCGGGTCAGGGGGCGATTCACCCCTCCACTTT,CASGSGGDSPLHF,TRBD1,.,TRBV6-2/TRBV6-3,TRBJ1-6
TGTGCCACCAGCAGGGGACAGGGGGCCATGAACACTGAAGCTTTCTTT,CATSRGQGAMNTEAFF,TRBD1,.,TRBV15,TRBJ1-1
.,CASSLSASGIPGSCFF,.,.,TRBV11-2,TRBJ2-2
TGCGCCAGCAGCCGACCCCCCACAGGGGAAGAGACCCAGTACTTC,CASSRPPTGEETQYF,TRBD1,few,TRBV4-1,TRBJ2-5
TGCAGCGTTGAAGGTCGGTCTGGAGGCTCCTACGAGCAGTACTTC,CSVEGRSGGSYEQYF,.,once,TRBV29-1,TRBJ2-7
TGTGCCAGCAGCCAAGTGGGACTAGGGCCCTACGAGCAGTACTTC,CASSQVGLGPYEQYF,TRBD2,.,TRBV3-1,TRBJ2-7
TGTGCCAGCAGCTCGGACGGGCAGCAGTTCTTC,CASSSDGQQFF,.,.,TRBV7-7,TRBJ2-1
TGTGCCAGCAGCTGGGGACAGGGGTACGAGCAGTACTTC,CASSWGQGYEQYF,TRBD1,.,TRBV5-4,TRBJ2-7
TGTGCCAGCAGTGAGGGTCAGGAGCCCTACGAGCAGTACTTC,CASSEGQEPYEQYF,.,.,TRBV6-1,TRBJ2-7
TGCAGCGCCGGGACAGGGGGTACCGCCACTGAAGCTTTCTTT,CSAGTGGTATEAFF,TRBD1,.,TRBV29-1,TRBJ1-1
TGTGCCAGCACAGGAGGCATCGAGCAGTACTTC,CASTGGIEQYF,.,.,TRBV11-3,TRBJ2-7
TGTGCCAGTAGTCCCGACAGGTTGGACGAGCAGTACTTC,CASSPDRLDEQYF,.,.,TRBV19,TRBJ2-7
TGCAGTGCTAGAGTCAGGGGACAATACGAGCAGTACTTC,CSARVRGQYEQYF,.,.,TRBV20-1,TRBJ2-7
TGTGCCAGCAGCCCACAGGGGGCAATCTATGGCTACACCTTC,CASSPQGAIYGYTF,TRBD1,.,TRBV6-1,TRBJ1-2
TGCAGTGCTCTCCGGGACACCAATCAGCCCCAGCATTTT,CSALRDTNQPQHF,.,.,TRBV20-1,TRBJ1-5
TGTGCCAGCAGCCAAGGGGGGGCGGCGGGTGATGAAGCTTTCTTT,CASSQGGAAGDEAFF,.,.,TRBV3-1,TRBJ1-1
TGTGCCAGCAGTTTTGGCCGGCAGCCCCAGCATTTT,CASSFGRQPQHF,.,few,TRBV12-3/TRBV12-4,TRBJ1-5
TGCGCCAGCAGCCAAGATTCCGGGGAGCTGTTTTTT,CASSQDSGELFF,.,.,TRBV4-1,TRBJ2-2